Detailed here is one T cell receptor (beta chain). Some clones are missing from TCRdb's copy, which holds only in-frame ones; the method was immunoSEQ multiplex PCR. The table has about 88,000 clones, about 94% seen once; the top ten hold around 0.25%. The data were obtained in a study of technical replicates of blood from a few donors. This CDR3 contains 11 residues. This chain links TRBV21-1 with TRBJ1-1; TRBD1, the D gene given by the table, was not confirmed from the DNA. TRBV21-1 corresponds to a pseudogene. This TCR derives from a human donor in good health. The material sequenced was T cells isolated from PBMCs. The CDR3 sequence is CASSTGTEAFF. In nucleotides, the CDR3 is TGTGCCAGCAGCACAGGCACTGAAGCTTTCTTT.